This T cell receptor beta chain was identified during a study of blood T cell repertoires in COVID-19. Study in general: Sources were T cells, B-cell-depleted T cells, or PBMCs; the material itself was cDNA or gDNA.

There are a few counts of this clone. Participants spanned ages about 18 to 100 years and resided in 20 to 25 US areas. Between the trimmed V and J ends, which lost 7 bases and 3 bases, there was a span of 21 bases. This CDR3 is built from 17 residues. CDR1 is MNHEY, CDR2 SMNVEV, per germline (reference sequence). How the authors handled the data: Amplification of reference gene primers was used by the study to estimate nucleated cell counts. The table came from immunoSEQ multiplex PCR; TCRdb's copy has only in-frame clones and leaves some out. The V and J calls and clone size come from that table; D and trimming were worked out from the DNA. The table lists about 260,000 clones, around 80% of them singletons, with roughly 4% in the top ten.

The V and J genes are TRBV27 and TRBJ2-2, with D maybe TRBD1 (6 bases). The clonotype originates from a man younger than 45 with acute COVID-19. Specimen: PBMCs or T cells enriched from blood (not recorded which). This CDR3 is CASTSRGQGMYTGELFF. The CDR3 nucleotides read TGTGCCAGCACCTCTCGTGGGCAGGGGATGTACACCGGGGAGCTGTTTTTT.